A selection of T cell receptor beta chains follows, all from one sample in a study of T cells in Graves' hyperthyroidism and ophthalmopathy. TCRdb reprocessed the multiplex PCR reads via MiXCR and lists one record per CDR3 protein. This repertoire shows about 400,000 distinct CDR3 sequences, 13% found once; its top ten account for 9.2%. The sample comprised blood. These receptor sequences come from a woman aged 18-30 years with Graves' hyperthyroidism. Both conserved end residues are part of each CDR3. D genes are given only for firm matches.

V gene	J gene	D gene	CDR3 protein
TRBV6-1	TRBJ1-2	TRBD1	CASNLGQDNYGYTF
TRBV7-3	TRBJ2-3	.	CASSSQGTGNTQYF
TRBV12-3/TRBV12-4	TRBJ2-1	.	CASSLQWGNEQFF
TRBV9	TRBJ1-3	.	CASSVVGSSGNTIYF
TRBV28	TRBJ2-7	TRBD1	CASRNYRGRSSYEQYF
TRBV12-3/TRBV12-4	TRBJ2-1	.	CASTRGVYNEQFF
TRBV24-1	TRBJ2-1	TRBD2	CATAGGPSYNEQFF
TRBV10-3	TRBJ1-1	.	CAISEAGGSLNTEAFF
TRBV11-1	TRBJ1-3	.	CAGSLPRADSGNTIYF
TRBV28	TRBJ1-4	.	CASGLATNEKLFF
TRBV5-6	TRBJ2-7	.	CASSLAPDAAYEQYF
TRBV7-8	TRBJ2-7	.	CASSLAVTVGWAYEQYF
TRBV5-8	TRBJ1-3	.	CASSREGNTIYF
TRBV6-6	TRBJ2-7	.	CASSYGGPDEQYF
TRBV28	TRBJ1-2	.	CASSLYPNGYTF